Shown below are 5 T cell receptor beta chains from a single sample sequenced in a study of T-cell reconstitution after alpha-beta-depleted transplantation in children. Unique molecular identifiers featured in how the TCRbeta library was prepared. Each CDR3 protein gets one entry after TCRdb re-called the PCR reads with MiXCR. The sample contains about 420,000 distinct CDR3 sequences, 15% to 20% of which appear only once. Sequencing used PBMCs, mostly from graft donor cells, obtained 360 days after TCRalphabeta/CD19-depleted stem cell transplant. These receptors came from a boy less than two years old who had a stem cell transplant for Wiskott-Aldrich syndrome, so the T cells may come from the graft donor.

The V call is TRBV5-1, the J call TRBJ2-5; D gene ambiguous. The CDR3 spans 15 residues. The V end was cut by 0 bases, the J end by 1 base, with 10 bases between. CDR1 and CDR2 (germline): SGHRS, YFSETQ. CDR3 nucleotides: TGCGCCAGCAGCTTGGGCAGTGTCTCCCAAGAGACCCAGTACTTC. Translation: CASSLGSVSQETQYF.

The chain couples TRBV4-3 to TRBJ1-2; TRBD1 agrees at 9 bases. The germline gives CDR1 LGHNA, CDR2 YSLEER. The CDR3 length is 14 residues. Trimming at V came to 8 bases and at J to 2 bases, leaving 6 bases not matched to a gene. The CDR3 DNA is TGCGCCAGCCGACAAACAGGGGGCAACTATGGCTACACCTTC. It translates to CASRQTGGNYGYTF.

This clonotype was seen a few times. CDR3 DNA sequence: TGTGCCAGCTATAGTCAGGCTGGGGCCAACGTCCTGACTTTC. Encoded protein: CASYSQAGANVLTF. This sequence joins TRBV5-5 and TRBJ2-6; D remains unclear. Trimming cost V 7 bases and J 2 bases, with 10 bases left between them. CDR1 is SGHKS and CDR2 is YYEKEE in the germline V gene (reference sequence). The CDR3 covers 14 residues.

The table lists this clonotype with a few counts. The rearrangement joins TRBV29-1 to TRBJ2-6; a weak D match, TRBD1 (5 bases). The CDR3 runs 15 residues. CDR1 is SQVTM and CDR2 is ANQGSEA in the germline V gene. Between the trimmed V and J ends, which lost 4 bases and 0 bases, there was a span of 10 bases. DNA for the CDR3: TGCAGCGTTGGAGACAGATTCTCTGGGGCCAACGTCCTGACTTTC. Its protein product is CSVGDRFSGANVLTF.

This clonotype is classed as medium-sized. V gene TRBV7-9 combines with J gene TRBJ2-3, with TRBD2 matching over 13 bases. From germline, CDR1 is SEHNR and CDR2 FQNEAQ (reference sequence). This CDR3 spans 15 amino acids. V gave up 4 bases and J gave up 3 bases; unmatched junction bases: 1. CDR3 region: CASSWTSGGTDTQYF. In DNA form, the CDR3 reads TGTGCCAGCAGCTGGACTAGCGGGGGTACAGATACGCAGTATTTT.